These T cell receptor beta chains were read from a single sample in a study of T cells in Graves' hyperthyroidism and ophthalmopathy. TCRdb ran MiXCR on the multiplex PCR reads and lists one entry per CDR3 protein. The sample lists approximately 560,000 distinct CDR3 sequences, more than 15% occurring once. The sample comprised blood. These TCRs come from a woman between 25 and 40 years old with Graves' hyperthyroidism. The CDR3 runs from the conserved cysteine through the conserved F or W. The order of the fields is CDR3 protein, D gene, J gene, V gene. A D gene is named only where the DNA matches it firmly.

CDR3: CASSSHGALHF
D: -
J: TRBJ1-6
V: TRBV11-2

CDR3: CASSYRASGFQETQYF
D: TRBD2
J: TRBJ2-5
V: TRBV6-5

CDR3: CASSVTGPGDTQYF
D: -
J: TRBJ2-3
V: TRBV7-9

CDR3: CASSDRTGVNTEAFF
D: TRBD1
J: TRBJ1-1
V: TRBV6-1

CDR3: CAWSPGADTQYF
D: -
J: TRBJ2-3
V: TRBV30

CDR3: CASSSSYEQYF
D: -
J: TRBJ2-7
V: TRBV5-1

CDR3: CASSQTGTGAVGEQFF
D: TRBD1
J: TRBJ2-1
V: TRBV14

CDR3: CASSSGPGLYSNQPQHF
D: -
J: TRBJ1-5
V: TRBV28

CDR3: CAWASGAAPAEQFF
D: TRBD2
J: TRBJ2-1
V: TRBV30

CDR3: CASSAGLAGETQYF
D: TRBD2
J: TRBJ2-5
V: TRBV9

CDR3: CASSPFGNEQFF
D: -
J: TRBJ2-1
V: TRBV12-3/TRBV12-4

CDR3: CASSPRTVVAQFF
D: -
J: TRBJ2-1
V: TRBV7-9

CDR3: CASRPYSGRIEGATDTQYF
D: TRBD2
J: TRBJ2-3
V: TRBV6-2/TRBV6-3

CDR3: CASSFGTGMYVGELFF
D: TRBD1
J: TRBJ2-2
V: TRBV13

CDR3: CASRERATNEKLFF
D: -
J: TRBJ1-4
V: TRBV5-1

CDR3: CSAREAEREGGNTQYF
D: TRBD2
J: TRBJ2-3
V: TRBV20-1

CDR3: CSAENPRGAGYGYTF
D: -
J: TRBJ1-2
V: TRBV29-1

CDR3: CASSYSAGGSATNEKLFF
D: -
J: TRBJ1-4
V: TRBV6-2/TRBV6-3

CDR3: CASSRTDRVYGYTF
D: TRBD1
J: TRBJ1-2
V: TRBV28

CDR3: CASSRTPRIGNSPLHF
D: -
J: TRBJ1-6
V: TRBV2

CDR3: CASSLGPPGESEKLFF
D: -
J: TRBJ1-4
V: TRBV7-9

CDR3: CASSSTPGSYEQYF
D: -
J: TRBJ2-7
V: TRBV28

CDR3: CASSEASLAGADTQYF
D: -
J: TRBJ2-3
V: TRBV6-1

CDR3: CSVIGHHSPTDTQYF
D: -
J: TRBJ2-3
V: TRBV29-1

CDR3: CASSIETLNSPLHF
D: -
J: TRBJ1-6
V: TRBV19

CDR3: CASSPSPGSRDTQYF
D: -
J: TRBJ2-3
V: TRBV18

CDR3: CASSLASPMNTEAFF
D: -
J: TRBJ1-1
V: TRBV5-4

CDR3: CAIRHPGQGEGVAEAFF
D: TRBD1
J: TRBJ1-1
V: TRBV10-3

CDR3: CASSYSSGRAYGQYF
D: TRBD2
J: TRBJ2-7
V: TRBV6-2/TRBV6-3

CDR3: CASSQRDTDYGYTF
D: -
J: TRBJ1-2
V: TRBV4-1

CDR3: CASNGQEAHEQYF
D: TRBD1
J: TRBJ2-7
V: TRBV6-1

CDR3: CASSLRTGDGAYEQYF
D: TRBD1
J: TRBJ2-7
V: TRBV12-3/TRBV12-4

CDR3: CASSQGVAGANEQYF
D: TRBD2
J: TRBJ2-7
V: TRBV3-1

CDR3: CASSERERGEQFF
D: TRBD2
J: TRBJ2-1
V: TRBV2

CDR3: CANRQGRLVEQFF
D: TRBD1
J: TRBJ2-1
V: TRBV2

CDR3: CASSRGLAVQSGTDTQYF
D: TRBD2
J: TRBJ2-3
V: TRBV7-2

CDR3: CSARDPSGSNEQFF
D: TRBD2
J: TRBJ2-1
V: TRBV20-1

CDR3: CASSYSREISYEQYF
D: -
J: TRBJ2-7
V: TRBV6-6

CDR3: CASSAGTWSTDTQYF
D: -
J: TRBJ2-3
V: TRBV11-1

CDR3: CASSLLPSVEDTQYF
D: -
J: TRBJ2-3
V: TRBV19

CDR3: CASSPLGRTGNTIYF
D: -
J: TRBJ1-3
V: TRBV18

CDR3: CSALLRLAGGPSSYNEQFF
D: TRBD2
J: TRBJ2-1
V: TRBV20-1

CDR3: CASSPGHTQTYEQYF
D: -
J: TRBJ2-7
V: TRBV9

CDR3: CATGLAGHNEQFF
D: TRBD2
J: TRBJ2-1
V: TRBV24-1

CDR3: CASSEGTGLYNEQFF
D: TRBD1
J: TRBJ2-1
V: TRBV7-7

CDR3: CSARGGTSGRNEQFF
D: TRBD2
J: TRBJ2-1
V: TRBV20-1

CDR3: CASSGEPSGANTEAFF
D: -
J: TRBJ1-1
V: TRBV10-2

CDR3: CASSERTGLNSPLHF
D: -
J: TRBJ1-6
V: TRBV10-2

CDR3: CASSPRENEQFF
D: -
J: TRBJ2-1
V: TRBV7-9

CDR3: CASSQDRGEVVGNEQFF
D: TRBD2
J: TRBJ2-1
V: TRBV4-1

CDR3: CASSPIQGTNTEAFF
D: TRBD1
J: TRBJ1-1
V: TRBV28

CDR3: CASSNSGTQYEQYF
D: -
J: TRBJ2-7
V: TRBV28

CDR3: CASSLPQGARGGYTF
D: TRBD1
J: TRBJ1-2
V: TRBV28